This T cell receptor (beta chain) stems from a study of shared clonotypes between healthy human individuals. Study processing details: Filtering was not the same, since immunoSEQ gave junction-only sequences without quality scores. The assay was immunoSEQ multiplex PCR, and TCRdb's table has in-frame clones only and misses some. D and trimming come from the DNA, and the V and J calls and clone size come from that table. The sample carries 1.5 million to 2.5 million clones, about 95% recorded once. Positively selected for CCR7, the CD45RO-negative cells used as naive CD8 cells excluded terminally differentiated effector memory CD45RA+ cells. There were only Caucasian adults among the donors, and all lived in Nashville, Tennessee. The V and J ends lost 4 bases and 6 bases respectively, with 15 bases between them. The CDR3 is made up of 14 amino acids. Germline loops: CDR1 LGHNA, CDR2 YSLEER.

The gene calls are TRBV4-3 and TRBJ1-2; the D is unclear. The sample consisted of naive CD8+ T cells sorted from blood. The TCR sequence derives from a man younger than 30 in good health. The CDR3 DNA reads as TGCGCCAGCAGCCCAGATGAGGGTGTTGATGGCTACACCTTC. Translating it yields CASSPDEGVDGYTF.